The subject of this entry is one T cell receptor (beta chain). The antigen it recognizes is unknown. No quality values exist for individual bases; no much larger clone is one base distant. The sample belongs to a study of graft-versus-host responses after intestinal transplantation (TCRdb year 2021). Describing the broader study: Recipients received multivisceral, liver-intestinal, or isolated intestinal transplants. Instead of going to the commercial service, samples from a few later patients were sequenced in-house on an Illumina MiSeq and processed with MiXCR. Donor T cell macrochimerism was defined as a peak of at least 4% donor T cells among recipient peripheral blood mononuclear cells. After intestinal transplantation, graft-versus-host and host-versus-graft alloreactive T cell clones in the graft, circulation and bone marrow were tracked using bulk TCR-beta CDR3 sequencing. To identify alloreactive clones, pre-transplant mixed lymphocyte reaction products were sequenced and then compared with unstimulated pre-transplant donor and recipient T cells. The cohort enrolled about two dozen intestinal transplant recipients, one of whom was a retransplant, and a few patients without pretransplant specimens were excluded. Anti-thymocyte globulin induction was given to all recipients, followed by maintenance tacrolimus and steroids for approximately three years.

What the work shows at the level of the full study, not this receptor alone: High GvH to HvG T cell clonal ratios were observed in the allografts of patients with donor T cell macrochimerism. GvH clones were detected in recipient bone marrow, and some appeared earlier in ileal mucosa or blood, consistent with an intestinal mucosal origin. Conclusions were limited by the relatively low number and heterogeneity of intestinal transplant patients. Early after transplant, peak levels of circulating GvH clones were associated with declines in HvG clones.

Sample time point, as interpreted from the label and publication: cells obtained before transplantation from donor or recipient. CD3+CD4+ and CD3+CD8+ populations were FACS-sorted from unstimulated pre-transplant donor and recipient cells taken from spleen or lymph nodes. Library construction relied on the immunoSEQ multiplex PCR assay. For most patients, genomic DNA was isolated with the Qiagen DNeasy Blood and Tissue Kit and sent frozen to Adaptive Biotechnologies for TCR sequencing. For most patients, high-throughput TCR-beta CDR3 sequencing of genomic DNA was performed by Adaptive Biotechnologies. The original methods were these. TCR sequencing data were retrieved from Adaptive's ImmunoSEQ software for 15 to 20 patients, whereas three other patients were processed with MiXCR and VDJtools. To correct CD4 versus CD8 sorting errors, any sequence found in both subsets at a frequency ratio below 5:1 was removed. CDR3 nucleotide sequences shared between donor and recipient were removed because their origin could not be assigned. Alloreactive clones required at least 2-fold expansion over unstimulated cells and minimum CFSE-low frequency of 0.002% (template counts) or 0.001% (read counts). Clones detected in sequenced pre-transplant spleen, lymph node, or MLR CFSE-low populations of the donor or recipient were defined as mappable. The cumulative frequency of alloreactive clones was calculated as a percentage of all sequences, weighted by copy number. Held by TCRdb, this immuneACCESS table contains in-frame sequences only and omits some clones. Under half of the omission traces to an unresolved V gene where checked; the cause of the rest is unknown. V and J calls and clone size come straight from that table; D and trimming were deduced from the DNA. The sample has approximately 70,000 clones on record, roughly 84% of them singletons. Jointly, the top ten make up 0.39% of the sample.

The sequence derives from a human donor who was the organ donor for an intestinal transplant. The material sequenced was unstimulated CD4+ T cells sorted from spleen or lymph node cells, taken before transplant.

The sequenced DNA is TGTGCCAGCTCACCCACCGGGGGAGTAGGGACAGGGGGAGTCACTGAAGCTTTCTTT. It translates as CASSPTGGVGTGGVTEAFF. This chain joins TRBV18 to TRBJ1-1, with 11 bases matching TRBD1. In the germline V gene, CDR1 corresponds to KGHSH and CDR2 to LQKENI. The CDR3 spans 19 residues, from the cysteine through the phenylalanine. Kept here is only the CDR3 DNA, which spans 57 bases and is read in frame from base 1. The germline V and J ends show losses of 3 bases and 4 bases respectively, and no gene match explains 16 bases of the junction.